One T cell receptor (beta chain) is described in this entry. The antigen remains undetermined. The sample is drawn from a study of cytomegalovirus exposure and HLA in healthy donors. Study results and limitations: It was likely that a cluster of highly shared sequence variants was a sequencing artifact. There were 150 to 200 TCR beta chains listed as cytomegalovirus-associated.

With 2 bases removed from V and 4 bases from J, the gap between germline ends came to 8 bases. This CDR3 is 13 amino acids long. CDR1 is SGHVS and CDR2 is FNYEAQ in the germline V gene. 60 Vbeta and 13 Jbeta primers were used in PCR. Repertoires were generated with immunoSEQ multiplex PCR, while TCRdb's copy carries only in-frame clones and drops some. The sample includes about 180,000 clones, around four fifths of them seen just once. The sequenced material came from PBMCs. The chain couples TRBV7-6 to TRBJ1-2; D is uncertain. The TCR was taken from a man under 40 in good health and CMV-seronegative. The CDR3 nucleotides are TGTGCCAGCAGCTTACCTGCAGGCTATGGCTACACCTTC. Its protein product is CASSLPAGYGYTF.